This entry lists 27 T cell receptor beta chains sequenced from one sample in a study of CD8+ T cells in alopecia areata. The treatment here: oral pan-JAK inhibitor, 5-10 mg twice daily. RNA extraction and reverse transcription yielded cDNA as sequencing template. TCRdb's copy holds only in-frame clones and misses some; the assay was immunoSEQ multiplex PCR. The sample contains 130,000 to 150,000 clones, roughly four fifths of which appear only once. The material sequenced was CD8+ T cells sorted from blood, taken at week 4, from a patient treated with tofacitinib. These receptors all stem from a human donor with alopecia areata.

The J gene is TRBJ2-1, the V gene TRBV10-3; 10 nucleotides line up with TRBD2. The CDR3 runs 15 residues. In germline, CDR1 is ENHRY, CDR2 SYGVKD. J gave up 5 bases and V 4 bases, and 5 bases lay outside the gene matches. CDR3 region: CAISVPSGGDNEQFF. As DNA, the CDR3 is TGTGCCATCAGTGTACCTAGCGGGGGAGACAATGAGCAGTTCTTC.

The chain employs TRBV27 and TRBJ2-5; 10 positions agree with TRBD2. Per germline, CDR1 MNHEY and CDR2 SMNVEV (reference sequence). With 6 bases clipped from V and 2 bases from J, the junction kept 3 bases outside the gene matches. The length of the CDR3 is 14 residues. Here the CDR3 reads CASSLSGGQETQYF. DNA for the CDR3: TGTGCCAGCAGCCTTAGCGGGGGGCAAGAGACCCAGTACTTC.

CDR3 protein: CASSPRVADTQYF. As DNA, the CDR3 is TGTGCCAGCAGCCCGAGGGTCGCAGATACGCAGTATTTT. The rearrangement links TRBV6-5 to TRBJ2-3; TRBD2 might be the D (5 bases). Germline CDR1 is MNHEY and CDR2 is SVGAGI. V lost 6 bases and J lost 4, with 11 bases in between. CDR3 length: 13 amino acids.

The chain couples TRBV7-3 to TRBJ1-1; TRBD1 agrees at 7 bases. The CDR3 sequence is 15 residues long. With 8 bases clipped from V and 4 bases from J, the junction kept 13 bases outside the gene matches. Germline CDR1 reads SGHTA; CDR2 reads FQGTGA. CDR3 sequence (DNA): TGTGCCAGCGCTTTATCCCTGACAGGGTCCACTGAAGCTTTCTTT. Protein product: CASALSLTGSTEAFF.

The rearrangement uses TRBV23-1 and TRBJ1-4, with unresolved D. TRBV23-1 is reported as an ORF; its role is uncertain. The CDR3 consists of 15 residues. The V and J ends lost 0 bases and 4 bases respectively, with 9 bases between them. Here the CDR3 reads CASSQSHPFNEKLFF. The CDR3 coding sequence is TGCGCCAGCAGTCAATCCCACCCCTTTAATGAAAAACTGTTTTTT.

The V call is TRBV4-1, the J call TRBJ1-5; D ambiguous. The CDR3 has 17 amino acids. Trimming left V 1 base short and J 0 bases short, with 13 bases between. Germline CDR1 MGHRA, CDR2 YSYEKL. Here the CDR3 DNA reads TGCGCCAGCAGCCAAGTATCCCAAACCTATAGCAATCAGCCCCAGCATTTT. This encodes CASSQVSQTYSNQPQHF.

The V and J genes are TRBV29-1 and TRBJ2-5; 7 bases line up with TRBD1. Trimming cost V 6 bases and J 3 bases; bases outside gene matches: 13. Germline loops: CDR1 SQVTM, CDR2 ANQGSEA. The CDR3 has 15 amino acids. The DNA of the CDR3 is TGCAGCGTCTCCCCGGACAGGCTACTTGAAGAGACCCAGTACTTC. Translating it yields CSVSPDRLLEETQYF.

This chain joins TRBV7-9 and TRBJ2-3, with D perhaps being TRBD1 or TRBD2 (5 bases each). The length of the CDR3 is 13 residues. Trimming removed 5 bases from V and 6 bases from J, with 12 bases in between. Germline values: CDR1 SEHNR, CDR2 FQNEAQ (reference sequence). Here the CDR3 DNA reads TGTGCCAGCAGCCCCAGAGGGGACGATACGCAGTATTTT. Amino acids: CASSPRGDDTQYF. Full variable domain (rest looked up from reference TRBV7-9 and TRBJ2-3): DTGVSQNPRHKITKRGQNVTFRCDPISEHNRLYWYRQTLGQGPEFLTYFQNEAQLEKSRLLSDRFSAERPKGSFSTLEIQRTEQGDSAMYLCASSPRGDDTQYFGPGTRLTVL.

The chain carries TRBV4-1 and TRBJ2-7, with TRBD1 matching 7 bases. V lost 3 bases to trimming and J lost 0 bases; unmatched junction nucleotides: 11. The CDR3 has 17 amino acids. The germline CDR1 and CDR2 sequences are MGHRA and YSYEKL. The CDR3 DNA is TGCGCCAGCAGCCAGATAGCCGGGACAGAGAGCTCCTACGAGCAGTACTTC. It codes for CASSQIAGTESSYEQYF.

The rearrangement joins TRBV6-5 to TRBJ1-1, with D unresolved. CDR3 length: 13 amino acids. Trimming removed 6 bases from V and 0 bases from J, with 8 bases in between. CDR1 is MNHEY and CDR2 is SVGAGI in the germline V gene. CDR3 sequence (DNA): TGTGCCAGCAGCCCAGGTATGAACACTGAAGCTTTCTTT. This gives the protein CASSPGMNTEAFF.

This chain connects TRBV19 to TRBJ1-2; D is unclear. Per germline, CDR1 LNHDA and CDR2 SQIVND (reference sequence). V was shortened by 8 bases and J by 1 base, with 11 bases between the two germline ends. The CDR3 loop spans 13 amino acids. CDR3 coding DNA: TGTGCCAGTCAAGCGGTCGTTAACTATGGCTACACCTTC. It translates to CASQAVVNYGYTF. Complete variable domain (other parts from reference TRBV19 and TRBJ1-2): DGGITQSPKYLFRKEGQNVTLSCEQNLNHDAMYWYRQDPGQGLRLIYYSQIVNDFQKGDIAEGYSVSREKKESFPLTVTSAQKNPTAFYLCASQAVVNYGYTFGSGTRLTVV.

The J gene is TRBJ1-1, the V gene TRBV5-5; D gene unclear. Germline loops: CDR1 SGHKS, CDR2 YYEKEE (reference sequence). The V end lost 4 bases, the J end lost 4 bases, and 11 bases lay between the germline ends. The CDR3 contains 13 residues. This CDR3 reads CASSLTLGTEAFF. DNA for the CDR3: TGTGCCAGCAGCCTTACACTGGGCACTGAAGCTTTCTTT.

This clone was observed a single time. The chain recombines TRBV2 with TRBJ2-1, with 13 bases that match TRBD2. This CDR3 is 14 amino acids long. Per the germline V gene, CDR1 is SNHLY and CDR2 is FYNNEI. V gave up 9 bases and J gave up 8 bases; unmatched junction bases: 7. The CDR3 DNA follows: TGTGCCAGAGCCGGGACTAGCGGGGCCTATGAGCAGTTCTTC. Amino acids: CARAGTSGAYEQFF. Filled out from reference TRBV2 and TRBJ2-1, the complete variable domain reads EPEVTQTPSHQVTQMGQEVILRCVPISNHLYFYWYRQILGQKVEFLVSFYNNEISEKSEIFDDQFSVERPDGSNFTLKIRSTKLEDSAMYFCARAGTSGAYEQFFGPGTRLTVL.

This chain links TRBV7-8 with TRBJ2-2; D is possibly TRBD1 (5 bases). The V gene's germline CDR1 is SGHVS and CDR2 FQNEAQ. This CDR3 comprises 16 residues. V lost 2 bases and J lost 1, with 11 bases in between. Written as DNA, the CDR3 is TGTGCCAGCAGCTTAAAGAGGCAGGGGAACACCGGGGAGCTGTTTTTT. Its protein product is CASSLKRQGNTGELFF.

The V gene is TRBV6-5, the J gene TRBJ2-1; D gene unclear. CDR3 length: 13 amino acids. Between the trimmed V and J ends, which lost 0 bases and 10 bases, there was a span of 10 bases. Germline V gene sequence: CDR1 MNHEY, CDR2 SVGAGI. CDR3 loop: CASSYSTSGEQFF. The CDR3, as DNA: TGTGCCAGCAGTTACTCGACGAGTGGCGAGCAGTTCTTC.

The V and J genes are TRBV7-9 and TRBJ2-6, with 14 positions matching TRBD2. V was pared by 5 bases and J by 4 bases, with 7 bases of the junction left unmatched. CDR3 length: 18 residues. CDR1 and CDR2 (germline): SEHNR, FQNEAQ (reference sequence). CDR3 nucleotides: TGTGCCAGCAGCCCACGACTAGCGGGGGGGCCAGGGGCCAACGTCCTGACTTTC. Translation gives CASSPRLAGGPGANVLTF.

This chain links TRBV5-6 with TRBJ2-5; D not certain. Germline lookup yields CDR1 SGHDT and CDR2 YYEEEE. The CDR3 runs to 11 residues. V dropped 6 bases and J dropped 5 bases, with 8 bases sitting between them. CDR3 nucleotide sequence: TGTGCCAGCAACGTGGACGAGACCCAGTACTTC. It specifies CASNVDETQYF. Full variable domain (rest looked up from reference TRBV5-6 and TRBJ2-5): DAGVTQSPTHLIKTRGQQVTLRCSPKSGHDTVSWYQQALGQGPQFIFQYYEEEERQRGNFPDRFSGHQFPNYSSELNVNALLLGDSALYLCASNVDETQYFGPGTRLLVL.

The CDR3 nucleotides are TGTGCCAGCAGTTATCTCTACGGGGAGCTGTTTTTT. Its protein is CASSYLYGELFF. The V call is TRBV6-5, the J call TRBJ2-2, with D unresolved. The V gene lost 3 bases and the J gene lost 7 bases, with 6 bases spanning the gap. This CDR3 region has 12 residues. Germline V gene data show CDR1 as MNHEY and CDR2 as SVGAGI.

This chain uses TRBV4-2 with TRBJ1-5, with 9 nucleotides matching TRBD1. The CDR3 runs 16 residues. The V segment lost 0 bases and the J segment 2 bases; nucleotides outside the gene matches: 2. Looked up from germline, CDR1 is LGHNA and CDR2 is YNFKEQ. As DNA, the CDR3 is TGTGCCAGCAGCCAAGAGGGACAGGGCGGCAATCAGCCCCAGCATTTT. Amino acids: CASSQEGQGGNQPQHF.

The chain uses TRBV2 and TRBJ2-7; D possibly corresponds to TRBD1 (5 bases). Between the trimmed V and J ends, which lost 7 bases and 2 bases, there was a span of 9 bases. Germline CDR1 SNHLY, CDR2 FYNNEI. The CDR3 runs to 12 residues. In DNA form, the CDR3 reads TGTGCCAGCAAGGCAGGGACCTACGAGCAGTACTTC. It yields the protein CASKAGTYEQYF. Full variable domain (outside the CDR3, taken from reference TRBV2 and TRBJ2-7): EPEVTQTPSHQVTQMGQEVILRCVPISNHLYFYWYRQILGQKVEFLVSFYNNEISEKSEIFDDQFSVERPDGSNFTLKIRSTKLEDSAMYFCASKAGTYEQYFGPGTRLTVT.

V usage is TRBV4-1 and J usage is TRBJ2-7; tentative D call: TRBD1 (5 bases). Germline V gene lookup returns CDR1 MGHRA and CDR2 YSYEKL. V was shortened by 4 bases and J by 2 bases, with 12 bases between the two germline ends. The CDR3 covers 14 residues. DNA of the CDR3: TGCGCCAGCAGCCCCAGTCCAGGGACCTACGAGCAGTACTTC. As protein: CASSPSPGTYEQYF.

The J gene is TRBJ2-7, the V gene TRBV11-3, with 7 bases identical to TRBD2. This CDR3 is 16 amino acids long. Per germline, CDR1 SGHNT and CDR2 YENEEA. With 1 base clipped from V and 0 bases from J, the junction kept 6 bases outside the gene matches. CDR3 nucleotides: TGTGCCAGCAGCTTAGGGAGTAGCGGGCTCTCCTACGAGCAGTACTTC. Amino acids: CASSLGSSGLSYEQYF.

The chain uses TRBV15 and TRBJ2-7; D possibly corresponds to TRBD2 (5 bases). This CDR3 spans 14 amino acids. The germline V gene has CDR1 LNHNV and CDR2 YYDKDF (reference sequence). The V end was cut by 3 bases, the J end by 3 bases, with 12 bases between. The CDR3 DNA sequence: TGTGCCACCAGCAGGGATGGAGGCCTCTACGAGCAGTACTTC. It is translated as CATSRDGGLYEQYF.

This clone was detected only a few times. The rearrangement joins TRBV7-9 to TRBJ2-5; 7 bases map to TRBD1. V lost 9 bases to trimming and J lost 4 bases; unmatched junction nucleotides: 5. Per germline, CDR1 SEHNR and CDR2 FQNEAQ (reference sequence). This CDR3 spans 12 amino acids. For the CDR3, the DNA is TGTGCCAGTGACAGGGAGAGAGAGACCCAGTACTTC. This encodes CASDRERETQYF.

The chain is built from TRBV7-9 and TRBJ2-7; no clear D. V was clipped by 6 bases and J by 6 bases, with 9 bases between them. This CDR3 spans 11 amino acids. Per the germline V gene, CDR1 is SEHNR and CDR2 is FQNEAQ (reference sequence). The CDR3 is CASRAVGEQYF. The CDR3 DNA reads as TGTGCCAGCAGGGCTGTGGGCGAGCAGTACTTC.

V gene TRBV5-1 combines with J gene TRBJ1-2; D gene ambiguous. Between the trimmed V and J ends, which lost 3 bases and 5 bases, there was a span of 17 bases. The CDR3 totals 15 residues. From germline, CDR1 is SGHRS and CDR2 YFSETQ. The DNA of the CDR3 is TGCGCCAGCAGCTGGGATCCCGACATGCCATATGGCTACACCTTC. As protein: CASSWDPDMPYGYTF.

The chain carries TRBV5-1 and TRBJ2-7, with 11 bases that match TRBD1. The CDR3 runs to 17 residues. Trimming at V came to 4 bases and at J to 3 bases, leaving 12 bases not matched to a gene. Germline lookup yields CDR1 SGHRS and CDR2 YFSETQ. As DNA, the CDR3 is TGCGCCAGCAGCCTCCCCCGCGTCGGGACAGGGGGCTACGAGCAGTACTTC. Protein product: CASSLPRVGTGGYEQYF.